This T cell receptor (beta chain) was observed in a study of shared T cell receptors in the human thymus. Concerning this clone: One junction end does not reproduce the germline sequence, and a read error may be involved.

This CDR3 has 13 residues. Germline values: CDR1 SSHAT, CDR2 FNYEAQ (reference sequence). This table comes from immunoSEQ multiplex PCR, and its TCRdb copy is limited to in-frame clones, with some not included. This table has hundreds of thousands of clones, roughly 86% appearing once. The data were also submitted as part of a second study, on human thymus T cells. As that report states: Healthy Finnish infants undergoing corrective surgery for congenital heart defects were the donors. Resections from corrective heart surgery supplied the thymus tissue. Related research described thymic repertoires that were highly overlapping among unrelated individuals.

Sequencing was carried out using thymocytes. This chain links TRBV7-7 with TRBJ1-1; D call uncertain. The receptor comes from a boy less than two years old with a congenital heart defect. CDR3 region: CASSLRLQTEAFF. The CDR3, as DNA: TGTGCTAGCAGCTTGAGGCTTCAGACTGAAGCTTTCTTT.